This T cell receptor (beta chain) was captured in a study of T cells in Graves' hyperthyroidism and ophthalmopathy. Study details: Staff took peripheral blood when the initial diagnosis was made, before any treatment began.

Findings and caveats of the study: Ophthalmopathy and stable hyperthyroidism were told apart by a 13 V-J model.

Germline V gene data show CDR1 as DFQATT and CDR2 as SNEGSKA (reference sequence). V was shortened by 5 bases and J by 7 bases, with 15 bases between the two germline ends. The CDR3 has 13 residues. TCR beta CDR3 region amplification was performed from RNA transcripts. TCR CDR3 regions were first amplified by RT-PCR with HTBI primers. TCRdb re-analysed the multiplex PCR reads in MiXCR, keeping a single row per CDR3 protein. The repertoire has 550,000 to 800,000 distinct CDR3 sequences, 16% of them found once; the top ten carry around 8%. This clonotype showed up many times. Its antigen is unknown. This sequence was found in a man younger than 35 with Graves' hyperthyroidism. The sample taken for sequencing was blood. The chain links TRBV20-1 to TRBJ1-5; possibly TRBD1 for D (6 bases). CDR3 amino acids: CSALQGERQPQHF. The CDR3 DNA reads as TGCAGTGCTTTACAGGGCGAACGGCAGCCCCAGCATTTT.